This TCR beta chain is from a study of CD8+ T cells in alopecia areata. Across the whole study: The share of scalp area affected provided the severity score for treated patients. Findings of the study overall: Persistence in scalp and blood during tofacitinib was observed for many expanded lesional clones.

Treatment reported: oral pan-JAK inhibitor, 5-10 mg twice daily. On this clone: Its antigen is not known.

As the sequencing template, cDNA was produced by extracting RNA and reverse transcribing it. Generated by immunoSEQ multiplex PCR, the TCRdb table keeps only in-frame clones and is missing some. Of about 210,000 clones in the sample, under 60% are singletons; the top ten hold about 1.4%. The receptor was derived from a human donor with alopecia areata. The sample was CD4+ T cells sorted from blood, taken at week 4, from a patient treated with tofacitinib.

DNA of the CDR3: TGCAGCGTTGAGCGACAGGGAGCGGACACTGAAGCTTTCTTT. This gives the protein CSVERQGADTEAFF. This chain joins TRBV29-1 and TRBJ1-1; 7 bases are shared with TRBD1. Germline V gene lookup returns CDR1 SQVTM and CDR2 ANQGSEA. The CDR3 covers 14 residues. V lost 3 bases, J lost 3 bases, and 7 bases stayed unmatched.